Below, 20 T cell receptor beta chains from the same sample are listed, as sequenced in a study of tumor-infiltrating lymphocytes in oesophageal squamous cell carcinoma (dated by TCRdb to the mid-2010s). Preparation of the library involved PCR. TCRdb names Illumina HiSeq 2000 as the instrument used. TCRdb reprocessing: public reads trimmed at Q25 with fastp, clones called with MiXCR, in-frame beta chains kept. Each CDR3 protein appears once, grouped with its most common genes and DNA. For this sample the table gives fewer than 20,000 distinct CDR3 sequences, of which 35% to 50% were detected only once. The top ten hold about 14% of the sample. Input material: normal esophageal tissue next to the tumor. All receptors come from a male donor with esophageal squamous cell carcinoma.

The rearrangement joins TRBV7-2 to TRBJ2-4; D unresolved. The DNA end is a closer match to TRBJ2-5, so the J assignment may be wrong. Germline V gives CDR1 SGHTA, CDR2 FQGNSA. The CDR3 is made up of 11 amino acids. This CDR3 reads CASTLKETQYF. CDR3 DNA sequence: TGTGCCAGCACCCTAAAAGAGACCCAGTACTTC.

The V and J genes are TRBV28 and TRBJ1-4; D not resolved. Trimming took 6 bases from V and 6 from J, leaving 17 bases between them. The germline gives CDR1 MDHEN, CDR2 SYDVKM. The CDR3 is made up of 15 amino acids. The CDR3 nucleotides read TGTGCCAGCAGACCCCGGCCGGGGAGGGATGAAAAACTGTTTTTT. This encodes CASRPRPGRDEKLFF.

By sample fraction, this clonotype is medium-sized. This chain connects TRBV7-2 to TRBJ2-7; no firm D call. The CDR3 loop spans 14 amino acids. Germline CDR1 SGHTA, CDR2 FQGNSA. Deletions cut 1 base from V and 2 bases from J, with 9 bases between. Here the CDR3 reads CASSLVKGTYEQYF. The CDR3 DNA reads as TGTGCCAGCAGCTTAGTCAAGGGTACCTACGAGCAGTACTTC.

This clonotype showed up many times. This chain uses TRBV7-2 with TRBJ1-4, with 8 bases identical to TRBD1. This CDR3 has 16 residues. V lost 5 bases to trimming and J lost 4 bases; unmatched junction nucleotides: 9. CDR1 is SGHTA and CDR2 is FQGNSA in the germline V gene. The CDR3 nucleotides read TGTGCCAGCAGCCCGCGACCGGGACAGGTTAATGAAAAACTGTTTTTT. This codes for CASSPRPGQVNEKLFF.

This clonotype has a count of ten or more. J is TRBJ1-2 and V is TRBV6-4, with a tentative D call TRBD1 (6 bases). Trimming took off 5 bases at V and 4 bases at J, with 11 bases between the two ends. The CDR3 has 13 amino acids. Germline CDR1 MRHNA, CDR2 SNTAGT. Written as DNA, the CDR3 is TGTGCCAGCAGTAGCGAGGGGGGCTATGGCTACACCTTC. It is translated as CASSSEGGYGYTF.

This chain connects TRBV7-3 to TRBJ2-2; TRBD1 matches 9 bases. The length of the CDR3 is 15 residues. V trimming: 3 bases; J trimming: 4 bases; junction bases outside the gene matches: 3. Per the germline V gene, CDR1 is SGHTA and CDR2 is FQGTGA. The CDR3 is CASSFLQGATGELFF. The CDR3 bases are TGTGCCAGCAGCTTTTTACAGGGGGCCACCGGGGAGCTGTTTTTT.

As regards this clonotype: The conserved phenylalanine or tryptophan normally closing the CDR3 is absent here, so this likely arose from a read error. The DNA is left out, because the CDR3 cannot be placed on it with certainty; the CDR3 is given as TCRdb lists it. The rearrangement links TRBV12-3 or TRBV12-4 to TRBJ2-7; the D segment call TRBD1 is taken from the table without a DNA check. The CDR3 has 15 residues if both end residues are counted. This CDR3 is CASRSGNIYGYTFGS.

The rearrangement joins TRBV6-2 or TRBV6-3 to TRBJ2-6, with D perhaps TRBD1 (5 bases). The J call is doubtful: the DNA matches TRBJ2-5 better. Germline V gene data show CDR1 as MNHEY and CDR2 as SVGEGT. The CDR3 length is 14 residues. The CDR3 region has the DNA TGTGCCAGCAGTTTTCCAGGGCGCCAAGAGACCCAGTACTTC. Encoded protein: CASSFPGRQETQYF.

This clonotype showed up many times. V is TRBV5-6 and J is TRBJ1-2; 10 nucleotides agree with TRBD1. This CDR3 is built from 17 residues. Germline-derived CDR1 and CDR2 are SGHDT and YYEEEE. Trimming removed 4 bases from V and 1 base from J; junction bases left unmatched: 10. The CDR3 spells CASSPRDRGYNNYGYTF. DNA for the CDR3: TGTGCCAGCAGCCCCCGGGACAGGGGATACAATAACTATGGCTACACCTTC.

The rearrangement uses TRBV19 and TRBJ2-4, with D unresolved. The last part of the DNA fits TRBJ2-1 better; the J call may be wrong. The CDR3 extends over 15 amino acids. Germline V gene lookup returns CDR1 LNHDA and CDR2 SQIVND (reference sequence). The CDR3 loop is CASSPRAASSYEQFF. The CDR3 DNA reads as TGTGCCAGTAGTCCCCGGGCAGCGAGCTCCTACGAGCAGTTCTTC.

The CDR3 here is CASSFFQEADNEQYF. The CDR3, as DNA: TGTGCCAGCAGCTTCTTCCAGGAGGCTGACAATGAGCAGTACTTC. The chain joins TRBV7-6 to TRBJ2-1, with TRBD2 as a possible D gene (5 bases). The end of the DNA fits TRBJ2-7 better, so the J call may be wrong. This CDR3 contains 15 residues. Germline lookup yields CDR1 SGHVS and CDR2 FNYEAQ.

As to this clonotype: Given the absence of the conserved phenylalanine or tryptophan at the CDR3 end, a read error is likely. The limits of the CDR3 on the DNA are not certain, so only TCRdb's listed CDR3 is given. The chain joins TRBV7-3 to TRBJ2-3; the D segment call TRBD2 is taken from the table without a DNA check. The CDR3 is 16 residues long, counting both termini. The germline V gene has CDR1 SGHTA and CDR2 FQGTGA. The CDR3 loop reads CASSLDASYNEQFFGP.

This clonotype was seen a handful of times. CDR3 amino acids: CASSYPWTNEQFF. CDR3 nucleotides: TGTGCCAGCAGTTACCCATGGACAAATGAGCAGTTCTTC. V gene TRBV6-6 combines with J gene TRBJ2-1; possibly TRBD1 for D (5 bases). The germline V gene has CDR1 MNHNY and CDR2 SVGAGI (reference sequence). This CDR3 contains 13 residues. Trimming shortened V by 2 bases and J by 7 bases, and 9 bases separated the two germline ends.

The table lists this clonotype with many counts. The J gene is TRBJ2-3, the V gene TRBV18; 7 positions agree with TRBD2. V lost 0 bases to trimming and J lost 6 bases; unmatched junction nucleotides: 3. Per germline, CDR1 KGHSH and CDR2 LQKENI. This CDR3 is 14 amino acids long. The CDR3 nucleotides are TGTGCCAGCTCACCACCCCAGGGAGGGGATACGCAGTATTTT. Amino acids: CASSPPQGGDTQYF.

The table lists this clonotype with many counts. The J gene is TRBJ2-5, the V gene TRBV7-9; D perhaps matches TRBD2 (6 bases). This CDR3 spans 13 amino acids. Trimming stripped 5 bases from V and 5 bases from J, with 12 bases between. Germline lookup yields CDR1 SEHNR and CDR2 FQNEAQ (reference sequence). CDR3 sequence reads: CASSPRAGETQYF. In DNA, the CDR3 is TGTGCCAGCAGCCCGAGGGCGGGGGAGACCCAGTACTTC.

CDR3 protein: CASSESAGTGYPEQFF. CDR3 DNA: TGTGCCAGCAGTGAAAGTGCGGGGACAGGGTATCCTGAGCAGTTCTTC. The chain is built from TRBV6-1 and TRBJ2-1; 9 bases agree with TRBD1. CDR1 is MNHNS, CDR2 SASEGT, per germline. The CDR3 runs to 16 residues. V was clipped by 2 bases and J by 9 bases; unmatched bases: 11.

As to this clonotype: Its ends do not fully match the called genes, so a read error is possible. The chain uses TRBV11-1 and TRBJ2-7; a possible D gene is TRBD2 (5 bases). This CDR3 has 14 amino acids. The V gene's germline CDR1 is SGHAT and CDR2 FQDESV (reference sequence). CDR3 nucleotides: TGTGCCAACAGCGGAGACGGGGTTTTGAATGAGCAGTACTTC. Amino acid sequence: CANSGDGVLNEQYF.

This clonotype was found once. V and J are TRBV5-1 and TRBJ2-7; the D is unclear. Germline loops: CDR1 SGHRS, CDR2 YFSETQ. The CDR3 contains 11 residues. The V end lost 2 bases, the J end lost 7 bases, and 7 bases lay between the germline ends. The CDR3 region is CASSLYHEQYF. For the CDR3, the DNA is TGCGCCAGCAGCTTATATCATGAGCAGTACTTC.

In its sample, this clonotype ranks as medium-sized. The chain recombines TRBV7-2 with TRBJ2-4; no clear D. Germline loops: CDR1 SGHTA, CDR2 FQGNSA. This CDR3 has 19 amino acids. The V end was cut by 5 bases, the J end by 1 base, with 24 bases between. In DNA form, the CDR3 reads TGTGCCAGCAGCGCGCGTGGGTCTGCGGTGGTTCCGGCCAAAAACATTCAGTACTTC. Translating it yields CASSARGSAVVPAKNIQYF. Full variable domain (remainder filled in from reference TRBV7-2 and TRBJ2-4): GAGVSQSPSNKVTEKGKDVELRCDPISGHTALYWYRQSLGQGLEFLIYFQGNSAPDKSGLPSDRFSAERTGGSVSTLTIQRTQQEDSAVYLCASSARGSAVVPAKNIQYFGAGTRLSVL.

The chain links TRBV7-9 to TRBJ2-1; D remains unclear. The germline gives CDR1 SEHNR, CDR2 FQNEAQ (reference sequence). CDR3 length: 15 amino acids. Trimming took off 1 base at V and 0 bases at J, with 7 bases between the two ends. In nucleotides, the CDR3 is TGTGCCAGCAGCTTAGTTCTCGGCTCCTACAATGAGCAGTTCTTC. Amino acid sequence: CASSLVLGSYNEQFF. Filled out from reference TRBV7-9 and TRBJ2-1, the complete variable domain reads DTGVSQNPRHKITKRGQNVTFRCDPISEHNRLYWYRQTLGQGPEFLTYFQNEAQLEKSRLLSDRFSAERPKGSFSTLEIQRTEQGDSAMYLCASSLVLGSYNEQFFGPGTRLTVL.